The TCR beta chain under discussion was sequenced for a study of shared clonotypes between healthy human individuals. In the naive CD8 group, cells lacked CD45RO and were positively selected for CCR7, so terminally differentiated effector memory CD45RA+ cells were left out. Germline CDR1 is MDHEN and CDR2 is SYDVKM. Trimming took off 4 bases at V and 8 bases at J, with 14 bases between the two ends. The CDR3 contains 14 residues. Some 30,000 T cell genomes (approximately 0.2 ug DNA) went into each sorted-subset replicate. Methods used by the authors: ImmunoSEQ yielded junction-only sequences lacking quality scores, so filtering differed. Generated by immunoSEQ multiplex PCR, the TCRdb table keeps only in-frame clones and is missing some. For V, J and clone size, that table is used; D and trimming come from the DNA. Among a few million clones listed, around 93% were seen once.

The specimen was naive CD8+ T cells from PBMCs. The V call is TRBV28, the J call TRBJ1-4; D uncertain. This receptor was taken from a man between 18 and 29 years old in good health. Some clones in this sample may be carry-over from other donors' samples. The CDR3 protein is CASSSRSPREKLFF. CDR3 bases: TGTGCCAGCAGTTCACGGTCCCCTAGAGAAAAACTGTTTTTT.